This T cell receptor beta chain was recovered during a study of identical twins (dated by TCRdb to about 2016). Study-level background: The study deep-sequenced TCR alpha and beta repertoires from monozygotic twins, unrelated adults of various ages and cord blood to test whether fetal clonotypes persist. Replicate twin experiments were performed at different times using different library preparation protocols to rule out contamination.

Only healthy Caucasian donors were included. The study at large found these results: Fewer insertions were carried by abundant cord blood beta clonotypes; a weaker similar trend was observed in young adult naive repertoires, while no such trend was observed in memory repertoires. Zero-insertion analyses could be partly confounded by invariant T cells such as MAIT and iNKT, though diverse VJ usage argued against such confounding for most clonotypes. Compared with coincidental sharing between unrelated individuals, out-of-frame TCR alpha sequences shared between twins had an excess of sequences with low generation probability. Out-of-frame TCR alpha sharing in monozygotic twins was systematically underestimated by recombination models, whereas sharing between unrelated individuals was in agreement with the recombination models. In beta out-of-frame sequences, excess twin sharing was weaker, because having fewer shared sequences lowered the signal-to-noise ratio. Because the same donors could not be followed over many years, the conclusions depended on cross-sectional statistical analysis.

A remark on this clonotype: This clone's antigen is unknown. No per-base quality is available; no much larger clone lies one base away.

Libraries were prepared through 5' RACE. Sequencing was carried out with an Illumina HiSeq 2000. A universal primer binding site was introduced by template switching, and a unique molecular identifier was present in the final cDNA, enabling accurate counting of TCR cDNA molecules. First-strand cDNA for TCR alpha and beta chains was synthesized from specific primers in the conserved constant-segment region. To control for contamination, each cDNA library was double barcoded with a SMART-Mk sample barcode plus Illumina barcodes. TruSeq adapter sequences, together with Illumina sample barcodes, were added in two successive PCR steps. TCR alpha and beta cDNA libraries were sequenced on the Illumina HiSeq platform with custom primers. Per the original workflow: Unique molecular identifiers were extracted from raw reads with MiGEC, and CDR3 positions were determined with MiXCR. Recombination models were inferred per individual with the repgenHMM and IGoR tools using an EM algorithm. The analysis of shared clonotypes was done with the tcR package in R, with sharing normalized by the product of cloneset sizes. Out-of-frame nonproductive sequences were analyzed to study raw recombination free of thymic and clonal selection effects. The public sequencing data were trimmed at Q25 with fastp and processed into clonotypes with MiXCR by TCRdb, which kept only in-frame beta chains. Rows with a matching CDR3 protein are joined into one entry that keeps the most common DNA and genes. The V and J calls shown here were made by TCRdb, not taken from the authors' results. Present in this sample are around 1.7 million distinct CDR3 sequences, under 35% of which were seen just once. The ten largest clones take up 0.25% to 0.3% of the sample.

Including cysteine and phenylalanine, the CDR3 has 17 amino acids. Only the CDR3 portion is preserved as DNA: 51 bases, with reading frame beginning at the first base. CDR1 and CDR2, looked up from the germline V gene (reference sequence), are DFQATT and SNEGSKA. Trimming at the junction amounts to 4 bases on V and 0 bases on J, and the germline ends lie 19 bases apart. The receptor comes from a newborn girl in good health. This sequence uses TRBV20-1 and TRBJ2-1; matching of 6 bases hints at TRBD2 as the D gene. The sequenced sample consisted of cord blood. CDR3 reads: CSAMSVSGSSSYNEQFF. The DNA sequence is given as TGCAGTGCTATGAGTGTAAGCGGGTCCAGCTCCTACAATGAGCAGTTCTTC.